This T cell receptor beta chain was sequenced for a study of Graves' ophthalmopathy and Graves' hyperthyroidism. This CDR3 is built from 14 residues. V lost 8 bases and J 3 bases, leaving 15 bases between the germline ends. Germline CDR1 is SGDLS and CDR2 is YYNGEE. RNA transcripts yielded amplified TCR beta CDR3 regions. Scientists carried out first-round RT-PCR using HTBI primers and then a second-round multiplex PCR. TCRdb passed the multiplex PCR reads through MiXCR, listing each CDR3 protein once. The data contain around 1.1 million distinct CDR3 sequences, about two fifths of them singletons. Broader study findings: Distinction of ophthalmopathy from stable hyperthyroidism by a 13-signature model reached 85% to 90% sensitivity and approximately 80% specificity.

Certain patients, namely those with other autoimmune diseases, uncontrolled infections, pregnancy or lactation, were excluded. In the case of this clonotype: No antigen is known for it.

This TCR derives from an adult man with Graves' hyperthyroidism. This chain connects TRBV9 to TRBJ1-5; D remains ambiguous. Sequences were obtained from peripheral blood or thyroid tissue (not recorded which). The CDR3 is CARARWQDNQPQHF. The CDR3 DNA follows: TGTGCCAGGGCTCGCTGGCAGGACAATCAGCCCCAGCATTTT.